This T cell receptor (beta chain) was recovered during a study of T cell changes during pregnancy in multiple sclerosis. Losses at the gene ends were 3 bases for V and 0 bases for J; bases not matched to a gene: 8. CDR1 is SGDLS, CDR2 YYNGEE, per germline. The CDR3 runs to 17 residues. Clones were sequenced by immunoSEQ multiplex PCR, and TCRdb holds only the in-frame ones, with some missing. Of about 93,000 clones in the sample, around 92% were seen once. The source was peripheral blood, collected after pregnancy. The chain is built from TRBV9 and TRBJ2-4, with 8 bases lining up with TRBD2. The TCR was taken from a female donor with multiple sclerosis, enrolled in a pregnancy study. The CDR3 reads CASSARPGLVAKNIQYF. The CDR3, as DNA: TGTGCCAGCAGCGCCCGGCCGGGACTAGTAGCCAAAAACATTCAGTACTTC. Looking up the rest from reference TRBV9 and TRBJ2-4 gives the full variable domain: DSGVTQTPKHLITATGQRVTLRCSPRSGDLSVYWYQQSLDQGLQFLIQYYNGEERAKGNILERFSAQQFPDLHSELNLSSLELGDSALYFCASSARPGLVAKNIQYFGAGTRLSVL.